This TCR beta chain comes out of a study of liver allograft versus peripheral blood T cells. Study overall: A comparison was made between T cell receptor repertoires in transplanted livers and those in recipients' peripheral blood.

Points from the study as a whole: According to reports, the T cell receptor repertoires inside liver allografts differed from those in peripheral blood.

TCRdb called the reads again in MiXCR, with one record for every CDR3 protein. The data contain 1,600 or so distinct CDR3 sequences, roughly 16% of them seen just once; the ten biggest clones take up about 16%. Looked up from germline, CDR1 is MDHEN and CDR2 is SYDVKM. V was trimmed by 8 bases and J by 8 bases, leaving 15 bases between them. This CDR3 comprises 12 residues. By share of the sample, this clonotype is medium-sized. Its antigen is not identified. The receptor was derived from a human patient who had a liver transplant. A share of the T cells may be of graft donor origin. This chain links TRBV28 with TRBJ1-2; D uncertain. The CDR3 coding sequence is TGTGCCAGCGGGGTGAGAGTACTAGGCTACACCTTC. Amino acids: CASGVRVLGYTF.